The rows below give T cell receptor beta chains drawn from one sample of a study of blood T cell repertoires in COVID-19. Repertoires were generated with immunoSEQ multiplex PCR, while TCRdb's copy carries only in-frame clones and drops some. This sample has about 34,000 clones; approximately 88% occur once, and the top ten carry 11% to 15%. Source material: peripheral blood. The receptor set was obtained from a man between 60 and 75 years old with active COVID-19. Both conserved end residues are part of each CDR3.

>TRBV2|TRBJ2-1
CASSDGRTSGILWNEQFF
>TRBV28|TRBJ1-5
CASSTEDRGLHQPQHF
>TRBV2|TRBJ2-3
CASSDSGLAGADTQYF
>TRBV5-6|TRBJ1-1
CASSFYAGEAFF
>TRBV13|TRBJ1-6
CASSTEKNSPLHF
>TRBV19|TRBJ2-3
CASRPGGGGLATPDTQYF
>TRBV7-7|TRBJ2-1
CASSQDRGRQFF
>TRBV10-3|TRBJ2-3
CAISRGQVNTDTQYF
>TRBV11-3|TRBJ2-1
CASSLQGNHEQFF
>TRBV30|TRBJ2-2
CAWMAGTGELFF
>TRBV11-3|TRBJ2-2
CASSTNRLAGGGTGELFF
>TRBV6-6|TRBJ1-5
CASRELSNQPQHF
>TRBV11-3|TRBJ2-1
CASSLRPVSRNEQFF
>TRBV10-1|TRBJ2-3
CASSEGAAQYF
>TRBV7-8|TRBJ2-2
CASSLVSGLLNTGELFF
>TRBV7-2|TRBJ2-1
CASSLIMASNEQFF
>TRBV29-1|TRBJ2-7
CSVGRDTGGYEQYF
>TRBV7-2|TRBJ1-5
CASSPQDLRGNQPQHF
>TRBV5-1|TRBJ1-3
CASSLDSLGSGNTIYF
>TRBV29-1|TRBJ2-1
CSVDLAGGPNEQFF
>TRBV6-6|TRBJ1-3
CASRPRGSLGNTIYF
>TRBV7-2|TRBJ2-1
CASSLVGTSGRGYNEQFF
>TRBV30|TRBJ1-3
CAWGASLAGNTIYF
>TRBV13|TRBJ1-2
CASSPNLRTALWEYGYTF
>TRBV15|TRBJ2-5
CATSRDLLAGGHPEETQYF
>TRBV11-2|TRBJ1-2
CASSTRRQGPYGYTF
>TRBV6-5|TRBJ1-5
CASSYSGGKNQPQHF
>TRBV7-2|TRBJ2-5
CASSPRGAGDGSGGTQYF
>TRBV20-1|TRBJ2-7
CSAWGEYEQYF
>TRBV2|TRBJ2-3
CASSERQGTTDTQYF
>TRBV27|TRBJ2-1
CASSFFQGAGEQFF
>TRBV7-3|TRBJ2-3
CASSLARPDTQYF
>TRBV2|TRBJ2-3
CASSLNSDTQYF